The 17 T cell receptor beta chains given below trace back to one sample, sequenced in a study of vaccination effects on CD4 cells after COVID-19. Their cognate antigens are unknown. Assay used: immunoSEQ multiplex PCR; TCRdb lists only in-frame clones, some missing. The data show some 22,000 clones, around 76% seen once. Antigen-specific CD4+ T cells were expanded (with viral peptide pools) by the ViraFEST assay ahead of sequencing. Once cultured for approximately ten days, the cells underwent separation to obtain CD4+ T cells. Two-dose vaccination with either BNT162b2 or mRNA-1273 was given to the participants. This sample comprised CD4+ T cells from PBMCs cultured with HCoV-229E spike peptides, obtained after COVID-19 vaccination. These receptors came from a human donor who received a COVID-19 vaccine.

The V call is TRBV27, the J call TRBJ1-2; D unclear. The length of the CDR3 is 15 residues. The V gene lost 5 bases and the J gene lost 2 bases, with 15 bases spanning the gap. The germline V gene has CDR1 MNHEY and CDR2 SMNVEV (reference sequence). CDR3 DNA sequence: TGTGCCAGCAGTAACCCCCCAATAGGCAACTATGGCTACACCTTC. Protein sequence: CASSNPPIGNYGYTF.

This clone was detected a few times. V is TRBV12-5 and J is TRBJ2-2; tentatively, D is TRBD1 (5 bases). The germline V gene has CDR1 LGHNT and CDR2 FRNRAP. CDR3 length: 15 residues. V lost 3 bases, J lost 6 bases, and 14 bases lay in between. The CDR3 protein is CASGFEAGLAGELFF. The CDR3 bases are TGTGCTAGTGGTTTCGAGGCAGGGTTGGCCGGGGAGCTGTTTTTT.

The chain combines TRBV6-5 with TRBJ1-1; D is uncertain. The CDR3 contains 14 residues. Germline V gene data show CDR1 as MNHEY and CDR2 as SVGAGI. The V gene lost 5 bases and the J gene lost 0 bases, with 10 bases spanning the gap. The DNA of the CDR3 is TGTGCCAGCAGTCGTGAGCTTATGAACACTGAAGCTTTCTTT. Its protein is CASSRELMNTEAFF.

This chain connects TRBV12-3 or TRBV12-4 to TRBJ2-7; D unresolved. This CDR3 has 12 amino acids. Trimming removed 4 bases at V and 5 bases at J, with 9 bases between. The CDR3 region is CASSWGFDEQYF. As DNA, the CDR3 is TGTGCCAGCAGTTGGGGTTTCGACGAGCAGTACTTC.

This chain joins TRBV7-9 and TRBJ2-1; 7 bases map to TRBD2. V trimming: 6 bases; J trimming: 7 bases; junction bases outside the gene matches: 6. Germline values: CDR1 SEHNR, CDR2 FQNEAQ (reference sequence). This CDR3 spans 13 amino acids. The CDR3 protein is CASRLWEGNEQFF. For the CDR3, the DNA is TGTGCCAGCAGGTTATGGGAGGGTAATGAGCAGTTCTTC.

This clone was detected only a few times. V is TRBV6-4 and J is TRBJ2-3, with 9 bases that match TRBD2. Germline V CDR1 and CDR2: MRHNA, SNTAGT. With 5 bases clipped from V and 4 bases from J, the junction kept 4 bases outside the gene matches. The CDR3 loop spans 14 amino acids. The DNA of the CDR3 is TGTGCCAGCAGTCCAAAGCGGGAGGCAGATACGCAGTATTTT. This codes for CASSPKREADTQYF.

This rearrangement joins TRBV5-1 to TRBJ2-6; unclear D gene. Germline CDR1 and CDR2: SGHRS and YFSETQ. This CDR3 contains 16 residues. Trimming took 1 base from V and 2 from J, leaving 10 bases between them. The CDR3 bases are TGCGCCAGCAGCTTGTCGACGGTCCCTGGGGCCAACGTCCTGACTTTC. Protein sequence: CASSLSTVPGANVLTF.

The V gene is TRBV19, the J gene TRBJ2-2; D is ambiguous. This CDR3 region has 16 residues. Germline V gene data show CDR1 as LNHDA and CDR2 as SQIVND (reference sequence). V was trimmed by 5 bases and J by 1 base, leaving 14 bases between them. CDR3 nucleotides: TGTGCCAGTAGTCCGATCGGAGCTTTGAACACCGGGGAGCTGTTTTTT. Residues: CASSPIGALNTGELFF.

The chain is built from TRBV12-3 or TRBV12-4 and TRBJ1-1; D is perhaps TRBD1 (6 bases). V lost 6 bases and J 11 bases, leaving 13 bases between the germline ends. The CDR3 runs to 11 residues. The CDR3 region has the DNA TGTGCCAGCAGCAAACAGGGTCGGGCTTTCTTT. It is translated as CASSKQGRAFF.

The rearrangement uses TRBV12-3 or TRBV12-4 and TRBJ2-3, with 9 bases aligning to TRBD1. J was trimmed by 3 bases and V by 8 bases; bases with no gene match: 3. The CDR3 is 13 residues long. CDR3 amino acids: CASGTGLTDTQYF. For the CDR3, the DNA is TGTGCCAGCGGGACAGGGTTGACAGATACGCAGTATTTT.

The chain recombines TRBV5-1 with TRBJ2-1; D uncertain. CDR1 and CDR2 (germline): SGHRS, YFSETQ. This CDR3 is 11 amino acids long. The germline V and J ends were trimmed by 5 bases and 8 bases, with 8 bases remaining between them. DNA of the CDR3: TGCGCCAGCAGTATTGCCGATGAGCAGTTCTTC. Its protein product is CASSIADEQFF.

The chain links TRBV6-5 to TRBJ2-2; 8 bases align to TRBD1. In germline, CDR1 is MNHEY, CDR2 SVGAGI. The ends lost 6 bases at V and 1 base at J; junction bases unmatched: 4. This CDR3 contains 15 residues. CDR3 loop: CASRTGTGNTGELFF. Written as DNA, the CDR3 is TGTGCCAGCAGAACCGGGACAGGGAACACCGGGGAGCTGTTTTTT.

The DNA for the CDR3 is TGTGCCAGCAGCCAACCGTCAGGAGTTACGAGCTATGGCTACACCTTC. It codes for CASSQPSGVTSYGYTF. This chain uses TRBV3-1 (or the pseudogene TRBV3-2) with TRBJ1-2; D remains ambiguous. The germline CDR1 and CDR2 sequences are LGHDT and YNNKEL (reference sequence). Between the trimmed V and J ends, which lost 2 bases and 4 bases, there was a span of 17 bases. This CDR3 comprises 16 residues.

The V and J genes are TRBV6-4 and TRBJ2-2; D gene unclear. The germline V gene has CDR1 MRHNA and CDR2 SNTAGT. V was clipped by 6 bases and J by 8 bases, with 22 bases between them. This CDR3 region has 16 residues. The CDR3 DNA sequence: TGTGCCAGCAGACGTCAACCTCAGAGTGATATGGGGGAGCTGTTTTTT. This codes for CASRRQPQSDMGELFF.

The chain is built from TRBV6-5 and TRBJ2-7; weak D call: TRBD1 (5 bases). Germline V gene data show CDR1 as MNHEY and CDR2 as SVGAGI. The CDR3 loop spans 13 amino acids. V shed 6 bases and J shed 2 bases, with 11 bases lying between them. The CDR3 loop is CASRIDSTYEQYF. DNA for the CDR3: TGTGCCAGCAGGATAGACAGTACCTACGAGCAGTACTTC.

The chain employs TRBV19 and TRBJ2-7; TRBD1 is a possible D gene (6 bases). V gave up 6 bases and J gave up 0 bases, with 9 bases separating them. CDR1 is LNHDA, CDR2 SQIVND, per germline (reference sequence). The CDR3 sequence is 13 residues long. In DNA form, the CDR3 reads TGTGCCAGTAGATTCAGGGGCTCCTACGAGCAGTACTTC. Protein: CASRFRGSYEQYF.

For the CDR3, the DNA is TGTGCCATCGCAGGGACAGGGGATCAGCCCCAGCATTTT. Amino acids: CAIAGTGDQPQHF. The genes are TRBV10-3 and TRBJ1-5; TRBD1 matches 10 bases. CDR3 length equals 13 residues. Looked up from germline, CDR1 is ENHRY and CDR2 is SYGVKD. Germline trimming cut 8 bases from V and 5 bases from J; bases unmatched to any gene: 3.